Listed here are 14 T cell receptor beta chains from one sample, sequenced in a study of blood T cell repertoires in COVID-19. The assay was immunoSEQ multiplex PCR, and TCRdb's table has in-frame clones only and misses some. The table shows roughly 250,000 clones, with 80% to 90% occurring only once. Sequencing was done on a sample of PBMCs or T cells enriched from blood (not recorded which). These receptors came from a woman aged 18-29 years who had recovered from COVID-19.

The V and J genes are TRBV19 and TRBJ2-2, with D maybe TRBD2 (6 bases). V was pared by 2 bases and J by 3 bases, with 7 bases between. Germline V CDR1 and CDR2: LNHDA, SQIVND (reference sequence). The CDR3 is made up of 14 amino acids. CDR3 sequence reads: CASSIIADTGELFF. In nucleotides, the CDR3 is TGTGCCAGTAGTATAATAGCGGACACCGGGGAGCTGTTTTTT.

V gene TRBV28 combines with J gene TRBJ1-1; 7 bases fit TRBD1. The CDR3 totals 15 residues. With 5 bases clipped from V and 1 base from J, the junction kept 7 bases outside the gene matches. Germline CDR1 reads MDHEN; CDR2 reads SYDVKM. CDR3: CASSPTGRPNTEAFF. The DNA for the CDR3 is TGTGCCAGCAGTCCGACAGGGCGTCCGAACACTGAAGCTTTCTTT.

V and J are TRBV2 and TRBJ1-1, with D perhaps matching TRBD1 (5 bases). Trimming shortened V by 4 bases and J by 5 bases, and 8 bases separated the two germline ends. The CDR3 is made up of 12 amino acids. Looked up from germline, CDR1 is SNHLY and CDR2 is FYNNEI. CDR3 loop: CASSVGVTEAFF. The CDR3 DNA sequence: TGTGCCAGCAGTGTAGGGGTTACTGAAGCTTTCTTT.

This chain connects TRBV2 to TRBJ1-2; 11 nucleotides agree with TRBD1. CDR1 and CDR2 (germline): SNHLY, FYNNEI. The CDR3 is 16 amino acids. V lost 2 bases, J lost 4 bases, and 6 bases stayed unmatched. As DNA, the CDR3 is TGTGCCAGCAGTGAAATGCCAGGGACAGGGGGCTATGGCTACACCTTC. Its protein is CASSEMPGTGGYGYTF.

The genes are TRBV5-1 and TRBJ1-2; 7 positions match TRBD1. The J segment lost 3 bases and the V segment lost 5 bases, leaving 4 bases of the junction unmatched. Germline V gene data show CDR1 as SGHRS and CDR2 as YFSETQ. There are 13 residues in the CDR3. CDR3 sequence reads: CASSTGEDYGYTF. The CDR3 nucleotides are TGCGCCAGCAGTACAGGGGAGGACTATGGCTACACCTTC.

V gene TRBV2 combines with J gene TRBJ1-3; 10 bases map to TRBD1. The CDR3 runs to 14 residues. J was trimmed by 8 bases and V by 4 bases; bases with no gene match: 5. Germline CDR1 SNHLY, CDR2 FYNNEI. CDR3: CASSAGTGADTIYF. CDR3 DNA: TGTGCCAGCAGTGCCGGGACAGGGGCGGACACCATATATTTT.

The CDR3 sequence: CASSLWGQGVNTEAFF. As DNA, the CDR3 is TGTGCCAGCAGTTTATGGGGGCAGGGGGTGAACACTGAAGCTTTCTTT. The chain joins TRBV28 to TRBJ1-1, with 7 bases that match TRBD1. V was pared by 0 bases and J by 0 bases, with 4 bases of the junction left unmatched. Per the germline V gene, CDR1 is MDHEN and CDR2 is SYDVKM. The CDR3 covers 16 residues.

V and J are TRBV24-1 and TRBJ1-2; possibly TRBD1 for D (6 bases). This CDR3 has 10 residues. Germline values: CDR1 KGHDR, CDR2 SFDVKD. V lost 12 bases to trimming and J lost 8 bases, with 12 bases between them. The CDR3 region has the DNA TGTGCCCATAACAGGGACGGCTACACCTTC. Its translation: CAHNRDGYTF.

The genes are TRBV7-2 and TRBJ2-1; TRBD2 aligns across 8 bases. The CDR3 sequence is 16 residues long. V was pared by 0 bases and J by 4 bases, with 5 bases of the junction left unmatched. Germline V gives CDR1 SGHTA, CDR2 FQGNSA. The CDR3 is CASSLAAGGVYNEQFF. As DNA, the CDR3 is TGTGCCAGCAGCTTAGCGGCCGGGGGGGTGTACAATGAGCAGTTCTTC.

This clone was picked up one time. The rearrangement links TRBV5-1 to TRBJ1-5, with TRBD1 matching 8 bases. Trimming took 0 bases from V and 7 from J; bases not matched to a gene: 6. The CDR3 covers 15 residues. Germline V lookup: CDR1 SGHRS, CDR2 YFSETQ. The CDR3 coding sequence is TGCGCCAGCAGCTTGGATGGAACAGGGGGACAGCCCCAGCATTTT. Translating it yields CASSLDGTGGQPQHF. Using reference TRBV5-1 and TRBJ1-5 for the parts outside the CDR3, the full variable domain is KAGVTQTPRYLIKTRGQQVTLSCSPISGHRSVSWYQQTPGQGLQFLFEYFSETQRNKGNFPGRFSGRQFSNSRSEMNVSTLELGDSALYLCASSLDGTGGQPQHFGDGTRLSIL.

The V and J genes are TRBV27 and TRBJ2-7; TRBD1 matches 10 bases. This CDR3 is built from 19 residues. CDR1 is MNHEY and CDR2 is SMNVEV in the germline V gene (reference sequence). Trimming cost V 2 bases and J 3 bases; bases outside gene matches: 16. The CDR3, as DNA: TGTGCCAGCAGTTTAAACCGGGACAGGGGCAGCTACCCCATCTACGAGCAGTACTTC. As protein: CASSLNRDRGSYPIYEQYF.

This clone was recorded once. The gene calls are TRBV18 and TRBJ1-4; D unclear. CDR3 size: 15 residues. Germline assignment: CDR1 KGHSH and CDR2 LQKENI. Trimming removed 5 bases from V and 8 bases from J, with 18 bases in between. This CDR3 is CASSTNGGLEEKLFF. For the CDR3, the DNA is TGTGCCAGCTCAACGAACGGAGGACTTGAAGAAAAACTGTTTTTT. The whole variable domain, remainder taken from reference TRBV18 and TRBJ1-4, is NAGVMQNPRHLVRRRGQEARLRCSPMKGHSHVYWYRQLPEEGLKFMVYLQKENIIDESGMPKERFSAEFPKEGPSILRIQQVVRGDSAAYFCASSTNGGLEEKLFFGSGTQLSVL.

The chain joins TRBV6-5 to TRBJ2-2, with D maybe TRBD1 (5 bases). The CDR3 is 15 amino acids. In germline, CDR1 is MNHEY, CDR2 SVGAGI. V dropped 6 bases and J dropped 0 bases, with 11 bases sitting between them. The CDR3 nucleotides are TGTGCCAGCAGATTCGGACAAACGAACACCGGGGAGCTGTTTTTT. Translated, it gives CASRFGQTNTGELFF.

The rearrangement joins TRBV29-1 to TRBJ1-1, with 7 bases aligning to TRBD1. This CDR3 spans 11 amino acids. The junction had 4 bases not matched to a gene; V was cut back by 4 bases and J by 8 bases. Germline V gene sequence: CDR1 SQVTM, CDR2 ANQGSEA. The CDR3 region has the DNA TGCAGCGTTGGGGAAGGGGGCGAAGCTTTCTTT. This codes for CSVGEGGEAFF. The full variable domain, with the rest looked up from reference TRBV29-1 and TRBJ1-1, is SAVISQKPSRDICQRGTSLTIQCQVDSQVTMMFWYRQQPGQSLTLIATANQGSEATYESGFVIDKFPISRPNLTFSTLTVSNMSPEDSSIYLCSVGEGGEAFFGQGTRLTVV.